This TCR beta chain was obtained from a study of beta chain features in type 1 diabetes. Every participating donor gave one draw, a heparinised blood sample averaging roughly 100 mL. Via the markers CD45RO/CCR7/CD25/CD127/CD95/CD27, stem cell-like memory, regulatory, central memory and naive CD4+ cells were sorted. Purities in excess of 98% were seen in all sorted populations. The study's findings and limits: Moderate but significant shortening of TCRB CDR3s was recorded in all four CD4+ subsets from Type 1 diabetes patients.

The sequenced template was cDNA made from the entire isolated RNA. The assay was immunoSEQ multiplex PCR, and TCRdb's table has in-frame clones only and misses some. Here the sample spans roughly 150,000 clones, roughly 60% being singletons. This clone was seen only a few times. The target antigen is unknown. Trimming took off 1 base at V and 5 bases at J, with 12 bases between the two ends. This CDR3 has 15 residues. CDR1 and CDR2 from the germline V gene are SNHLY and FYNNEI. The rearrangement links TRBV2 to TRBJ2-1, with D possibly being TRBD2 (5 bases). Sequenced material: naive CD4+ T cells from blood. The TCR comes from a man younger than 45 with type 1 diabetes. CDR3: CASSEDGGHDNEQFF. For the CDR3, the DNA is TGTGCCAGCAGTGAAGATGGCGGGCACGACAATGAGCAGTTCTTC.